Listed below are T cell receptor beta chains from one sample, sequenced in a study of cytotoxic CD8 clonotypes in ibrutinib-treated CLL. TCRdb keeps only in-frame clones here, not all; method: immunoSEQ multiplex PCR. The profile covers 130,000 or so clones, with 84% appearing a single time and roughly 3.5% taken by the ten largest. Sequences were derived from PBMCs, sampled after 24 months of ibrutinib treatment. Every receptor here comes from a human donor with chronic lymphocytic leukemia. Both conserved end residues are part of each CDR3. The order of the fields is CDR3 length, J gene, V gene, CDR3 protein.

>15|TRBJ1-5|TRBV5-1
CASSLEGSANQPQHF
>11|TRBJ2-7|TRBV9
CASSVEYEQYF
>14|TRBJ2-3|TRBV7-3
CASSFGQTTDTQYF
>14|TRBJ2-3|TRBV5-4
CASRLAGGADTQYF
>11|TRBJ2-5|TRBV19
CASRLAETQYF
>13|TRBJ2-3|TRBV25-1
CASARLVTDTQYF
>12|TRBJ2-7|TRBV18
CASSPQGIGQYF
>16|TRBJ2-3|TRBV6-5
CASSYGGGEGTDTQYF
>11|TRBJ1-3|TRBV25-1
CASSGTDTIYF
>16|TRBJ2-1|TRBV5-1
CASSLEGGLSYNEQFF
>15|TRBJ2-7|TRBV2
CASSEAGQGAYEQYF
>13|TRBJ2-5|TRBV5-1
CASSRGGGETQYF
>15|TRBJ1-3|TRBV10-3
CAISRDRDSGNTIYF
>12|TRBJ2-5|TRBV29-1
CSVGQGPETQYF
>13|TRBJ1-1|TRBV18
CASSPAGYTEAFF
>14|TRBJ1-1|TRBV7-3
CASSSTGADTEAFF
>13|TRBJ1-4|TRBV29-1
CSVVWQGGEKLFF
>16|TRBJ1-3|TRBV15
CATSRDLGYSGNTIYF
>13|TRBJ1-6|TRBV5-8
CASSLSGDSPLHF
>13|TRBJ1-1|TRBV14
CASSQQGYTEAFF
>13|TRBJ2-5|TRBV2
CASSGQGEETQYF
>15|TRBJ1-1|TRBV7-9
CASSLVKGGSTEAFF
>14|TRBJ1-5|TRBV7-9
CASSLSTSNQPQHF
>10|TRBJ1-1|TRBV19
CASKAEGAFF
>15|TRBJ2-3|TRBV5-4
CASSRSGGAADTQYF
>15|TRBJ1-6|TRBV7-9
CASSLDSLQNSPLHF
>15|TRBJ2-7|TRBV5-1
CASSEGTGPTYEQYF
>16|TRBJ1-1|TRBV11-2
CASNHPRGRMNTEAFF
>15|TRBJ2-6|TRBV6-5
CASSYRGSGANVLTF
>18|TRBJ2-4|TRBV7-9
CASSLPVTGDGDKNIQYF
>14|TRBJ2-2|TRBV6-1
CASSEAWGPGKLFF
>13|TRBJ1-2|TRBV5-1
CASSFDRSYGYTF
>15|TRBJ1-4|TRBV7-2
CASSLDWGLSEKLFF
>17|TRBJ2-5|TRBV5-4
CASSNPGGQGARETQYF
>14|TRBJ1-1|TRBV5-4
CASSTRTGSTEAFF
>13|TRBJ1-4|TRBV6-5
CASSYSGVEKLFF
>17|TRBJ2-3|TRBV19
CASSPRGLAGGTDTQYF
>15|TRBJ2-5|TRBV7-9
CASSLATGVRETQYF
>18|TRBJ2-7|TRBV4-2
CASSQEAQRGGTKYEQYF
>16|TRBJ1-5|TRBV7-8
CASSLMGTRGNQPQHF
>19|TRBJ2-1|TRBV5-1
CASSLNPRTSGGYYNEQFF
>18|TRBJ1-2|TRBV4-3
CASSRQLITQGASYGYTF
>17|TRBJ1-6|TRBV4-3
CASSQVLGRSSGVPLHF
>15|TRBJ2-2|TRBV7-6
CASSSDRVRTGELFF
>15|TRBJ1-2|TRBV4-2
CASSQDTGSDYGYTF
>15|TRBJ1-1|TRBV6-6
CASSYDRGLDTEAFF
>11|TRBJ2-7|TRBV20-1
CSATRSAEQYF
>16|TRBJ1-2|TRBV5-1
CASSPGRHRANYGYTF
>14|TRBJ1-5|TRBV10-1
CASSSGQSDQPQHF
>13|TRBJ1-5|TRBV19
CASSILVGQPQHF
>14|TRBJ2-7|TRBV6-5
CASSWGTDSYEQYF
>14|TRBJ2-3|TRBV6-5
CASIATGGTDTQYF
>15|TRBJ1-2|TRBV5-1
CASSFWGGSDYGYTF
>11|TRBJ2-5|TRBV6-1
CASSEAGAQYF
>12|TRBJ2-3|TRBV10-3
CAISEGGDTQYF
>13|TRBJ1-2|TRBV4-3
CASSQELHYGYTF